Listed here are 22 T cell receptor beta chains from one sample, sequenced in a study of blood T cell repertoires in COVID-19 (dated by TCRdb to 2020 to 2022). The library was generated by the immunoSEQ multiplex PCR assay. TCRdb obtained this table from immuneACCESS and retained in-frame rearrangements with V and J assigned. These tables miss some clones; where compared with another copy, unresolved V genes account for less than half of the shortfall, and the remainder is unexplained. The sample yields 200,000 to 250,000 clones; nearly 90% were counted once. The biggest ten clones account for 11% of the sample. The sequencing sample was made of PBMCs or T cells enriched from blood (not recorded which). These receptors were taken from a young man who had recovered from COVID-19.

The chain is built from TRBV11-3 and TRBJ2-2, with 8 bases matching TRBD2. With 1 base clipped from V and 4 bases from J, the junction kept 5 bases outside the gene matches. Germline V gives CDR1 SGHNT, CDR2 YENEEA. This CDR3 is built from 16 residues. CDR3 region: CASSLGSGTVTGELFF. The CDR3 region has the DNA TGTGCCAGCAGCTTAGGTAGCGGGACGGTCACCGGGGAGCTGTTTTTT.

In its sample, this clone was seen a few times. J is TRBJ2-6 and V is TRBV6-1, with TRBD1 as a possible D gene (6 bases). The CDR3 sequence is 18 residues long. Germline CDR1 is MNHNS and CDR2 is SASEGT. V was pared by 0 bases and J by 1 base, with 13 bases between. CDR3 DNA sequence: TGTGCCAGCAGTGAAGCAGATTACAGGGCTTCTGGGGCCAACGTCCTGACTTTC. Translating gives CASSEADYRASGANVLTF.

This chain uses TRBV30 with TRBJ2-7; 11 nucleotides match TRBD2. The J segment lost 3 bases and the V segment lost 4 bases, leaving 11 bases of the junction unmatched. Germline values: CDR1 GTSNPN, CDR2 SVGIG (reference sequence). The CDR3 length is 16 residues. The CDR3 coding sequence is TGTGCCTGGACCAGAAGCCCCGGGACTAGCGGCTACGAGCAGTACTTC. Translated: CAWTRSPGTSGYEQYF.

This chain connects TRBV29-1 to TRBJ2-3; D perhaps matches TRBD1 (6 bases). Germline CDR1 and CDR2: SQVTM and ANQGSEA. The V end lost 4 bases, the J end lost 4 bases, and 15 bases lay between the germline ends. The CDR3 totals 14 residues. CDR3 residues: CSVGLWGRPDTQYF. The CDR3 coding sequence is TGCAGCGTTGGGTTATGGGGGCGCCCAGATACGCAGTATTTT.

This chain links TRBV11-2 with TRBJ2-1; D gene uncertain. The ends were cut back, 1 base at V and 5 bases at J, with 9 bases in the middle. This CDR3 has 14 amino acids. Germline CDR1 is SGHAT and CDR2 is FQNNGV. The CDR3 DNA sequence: TGTGCCAGCAGCTTAGCCTTGGCCAACAATGAGCAGTTCTTC. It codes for CASSLALANNEQFF.

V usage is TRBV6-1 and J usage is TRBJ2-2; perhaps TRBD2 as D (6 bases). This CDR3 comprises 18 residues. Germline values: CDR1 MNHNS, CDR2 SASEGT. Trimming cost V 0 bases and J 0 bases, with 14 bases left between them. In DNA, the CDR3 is TGTGCCAGCAGTGAAGCGCGGCGAGGGGAGGCGAACACCGGGGAGCTGTTTTTT. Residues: CASSEARRGEANTGELFF.

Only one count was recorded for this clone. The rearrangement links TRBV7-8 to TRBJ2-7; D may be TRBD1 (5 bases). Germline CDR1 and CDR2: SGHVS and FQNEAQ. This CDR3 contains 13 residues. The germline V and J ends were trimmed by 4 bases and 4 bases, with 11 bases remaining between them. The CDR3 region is CASSYYDRYEQYF. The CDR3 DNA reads TGTGCCAGCAGCTACTACGACAGATACGAGCAGTACTTC.

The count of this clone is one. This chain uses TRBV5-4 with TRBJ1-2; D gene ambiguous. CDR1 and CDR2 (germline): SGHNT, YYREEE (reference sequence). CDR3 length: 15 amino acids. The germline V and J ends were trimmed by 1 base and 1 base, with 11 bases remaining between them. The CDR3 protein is CASSLWEKGNYGYTF. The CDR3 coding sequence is TGTGCCAGCAGCTTGTGGGAGAAGGGTAACTATGGCTACACCTTC.

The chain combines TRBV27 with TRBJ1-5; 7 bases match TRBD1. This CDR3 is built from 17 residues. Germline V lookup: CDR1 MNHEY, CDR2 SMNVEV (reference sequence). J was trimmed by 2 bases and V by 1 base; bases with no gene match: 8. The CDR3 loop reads CASSLYSGGRRNQPQHF. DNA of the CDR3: TGTGCCAGCAGTTTATATTCAGGGGGTCGTCGCAATCAGCCCCAGCATTTT.

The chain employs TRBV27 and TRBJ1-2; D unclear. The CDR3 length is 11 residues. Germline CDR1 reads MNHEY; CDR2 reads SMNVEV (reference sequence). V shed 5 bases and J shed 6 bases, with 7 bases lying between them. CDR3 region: CASSGRNGYTF. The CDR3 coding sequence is TGTGCCAGCAGTGGGAGGAATGGCTACACCTTC.

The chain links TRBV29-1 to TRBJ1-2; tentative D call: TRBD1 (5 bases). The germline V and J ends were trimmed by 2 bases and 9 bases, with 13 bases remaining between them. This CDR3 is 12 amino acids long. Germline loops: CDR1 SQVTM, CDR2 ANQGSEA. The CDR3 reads CSVERSQGSYTF. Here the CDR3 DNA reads TGCAGCGTTGAAAGGTCGCAGGGAAGCTACACCTTC.

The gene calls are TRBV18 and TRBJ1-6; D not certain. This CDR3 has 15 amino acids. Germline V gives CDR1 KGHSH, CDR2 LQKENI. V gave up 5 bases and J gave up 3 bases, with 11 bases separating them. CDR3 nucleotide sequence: TGTGCCAGCTCAGCCCGACGGGACTATAATTCACCCCTCCACTTT. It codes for CASSARRDYNSPLHF.

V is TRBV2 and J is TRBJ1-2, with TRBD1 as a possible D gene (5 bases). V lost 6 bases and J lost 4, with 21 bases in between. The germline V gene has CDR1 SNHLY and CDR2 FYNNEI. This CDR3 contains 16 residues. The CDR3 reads CASRPQGLMVLYGYTF. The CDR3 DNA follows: TGTGCCAGCAGGCCCCAGGGTTTAATGGTCCTCTATGGCTACACCTTC.

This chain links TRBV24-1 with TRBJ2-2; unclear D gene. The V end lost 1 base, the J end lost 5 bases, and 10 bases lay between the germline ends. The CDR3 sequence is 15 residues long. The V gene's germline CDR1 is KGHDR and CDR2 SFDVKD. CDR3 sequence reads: CATSDFTQATGELFF. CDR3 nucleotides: TGTGCCACCAGTGATTTTACGCAGGCGACCGGGGAGCTGTTTTTT.

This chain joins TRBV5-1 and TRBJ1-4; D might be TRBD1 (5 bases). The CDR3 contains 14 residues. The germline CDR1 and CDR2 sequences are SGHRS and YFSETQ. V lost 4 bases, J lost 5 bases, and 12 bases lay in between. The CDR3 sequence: CASSLQAQNEKLFF. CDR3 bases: TGCGCCAGCAGCCTACAGGCCCAGAATGAAAAACTGTTTTTT.

Here the CDR3 reads CSASAIPTGLSYEQYF. CDR3 sequence (DNA): TGCAGTGCTAGTGCTATCCCGACAGGTCTATCCTACGAGCAGTACTTC. The J gene is TRBJ2-7, the V gene TRBV20-1, with a tentative D call TRBD1 (6 bases). Trimming stripped 3 bases from V and 1 base from J, with 19 bases between. Germline V gives CDR1 DFQATT, CDR2 SNEGSKA (reference sequence). The CDR3 runs to 16 residues.

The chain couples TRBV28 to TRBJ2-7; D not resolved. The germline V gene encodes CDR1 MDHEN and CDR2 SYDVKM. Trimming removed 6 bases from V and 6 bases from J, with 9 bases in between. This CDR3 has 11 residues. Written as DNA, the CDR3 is TGTGCCAGCAGCTCGAGGATCGAGCAGTACTTC. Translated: CASSSRIEQYF.

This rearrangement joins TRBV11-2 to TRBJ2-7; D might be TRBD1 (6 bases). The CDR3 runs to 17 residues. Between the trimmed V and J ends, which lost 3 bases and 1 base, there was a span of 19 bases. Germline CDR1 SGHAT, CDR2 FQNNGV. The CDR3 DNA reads TGTGCCAGCAGCTTCCCCACCCGGGACAAACCTTCCTACGAGCAGTACTTC. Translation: CASSFPTRDKPSYEQYF.

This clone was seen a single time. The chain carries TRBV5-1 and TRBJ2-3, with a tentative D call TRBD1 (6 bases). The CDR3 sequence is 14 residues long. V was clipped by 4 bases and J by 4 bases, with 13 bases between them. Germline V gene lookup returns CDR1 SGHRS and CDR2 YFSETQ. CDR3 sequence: CASSPPGHSDTQYF. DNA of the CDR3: TGCGCCAGCAGCCCACCGGGACACTCAGATACGCAGTATTTT.

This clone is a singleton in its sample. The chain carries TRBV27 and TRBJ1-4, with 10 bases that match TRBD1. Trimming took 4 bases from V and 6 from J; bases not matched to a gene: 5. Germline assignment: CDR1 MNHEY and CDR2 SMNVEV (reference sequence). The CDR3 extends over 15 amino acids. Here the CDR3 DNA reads TGTGCCAGCAGTTCCTGGGGGACAGGGGATGAAAAACTGTTTTTT. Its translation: CASSSWGTGDEKLFF.

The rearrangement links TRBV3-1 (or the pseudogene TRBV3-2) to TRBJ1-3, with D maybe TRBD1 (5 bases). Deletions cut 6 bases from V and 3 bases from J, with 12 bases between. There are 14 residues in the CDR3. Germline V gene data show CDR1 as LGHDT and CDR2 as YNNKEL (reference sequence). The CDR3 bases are TGTGCCAGCAGTCCTCAGGGATTTGGAAACACCATATATTTT. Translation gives CASSPQGFGNTIYF.

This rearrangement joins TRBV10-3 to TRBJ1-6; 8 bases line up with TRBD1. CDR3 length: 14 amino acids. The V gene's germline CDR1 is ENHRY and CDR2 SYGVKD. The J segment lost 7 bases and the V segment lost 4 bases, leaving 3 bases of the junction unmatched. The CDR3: CAISAPGGNSPLHF. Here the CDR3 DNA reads TGTGCCATCAGTGCCCCAGGGGGCAATTCACCCCTCCACTTT.